The 31 T cell receptor beta chains below come from one sample, sequenced in a study of T cells in Graves' hyperthyroidism and ophthalmopathy. Researchers amplified the TCR beta CDR3 regions from RNA transcripts. First-round RT-PCR with HTBI primers amplified the TCR CDR3 region. TCRdb reprocessed the multiplex PCR reads with MiXCR, giving one entry per CDR3 protein. The sample contains about 590,000 distinct CDR3 sequences, 15% to 18% of which appear only once. The sample was blood. The receptors stem from a woman in her 30s with Graves' hyperthyroidism.

The genes are TRBV27 and TRBJ1-1, with TRBD1 matching over 8 bases. Germline lookup yields CDR1 MNHEY and CDR2 SMNVEV (reference sequence). Trimming removed 5 bases from V and 4 bases from J; junction bases left unmatched: 6. The CDR3 has 14 amino acids. This chain's CDR3 is CASSRGQGVTEAFF. The CDR3 region has the DNA TGTGCCAGCAGTCGCGGACAGGGCGTCACTGAAGCTTTCTTT.

This clonotype was recorded at least ten times. V gene TRBV27 combines with J gene TRBJ1-3, with a possible D match to TRBD1 (5 bases). This CDR3 has 15 residues. V lost 6 bases and J lost 0, with 12 bases in between. CDR1 is MNHEY and CDR2 is SMNVEV in the germline V gene (reference sequence). This chain's CDR3 is CASRPGPSSGNTIYF. CDR3 DNA sequence: TGTGCCAGCAGACCGGGACCCAGCTCTGGAAACACCATATATTTT.

The table lists this clonotype with a few counts. J is TRBJ1-6 and V is TRBV4-3; TRBD1 aligns across 10 bases. J was trimmed by 11 bases and V by 3 bases; bases with no gene match: 7. The CDR3 has 15 amino acids. Germline V gene data show CDR1 as LGHNA and CDR2 as YSLEER. Here the CDR3 reads CASSQDPGQGTPLHF. CDR3 bases: TGCGCCAGCAGCCAGGACCCGGGACAGGGGACACCCCTCCACTTT.

At least ten counts were recorded for this clonotype. V gene TRBV4-3 combines with J gene TRBJ2-5; 8 bases fit TRBD2. The CDR3 length is 16 residues. J gave up 5 bases and V 0 bases, and 8 bases lay outside the gene matches. CDR1 and CDR2 from the germline V gene are LGHNA and YSLEER. Here the CDR3 reads CASSQDSAGDFETQYF. The CDR3 nucleotides are TGCGCCAGCAGCCAAGACTCAGCGGGAGATTTTGAGACCCAGTACTTC.

The chain couples TRBV4-1 to TRBJ2-2; 8 bases align to TRBD2. Germline trimming cut 1 base from V and 3 bases from J; bases unmatched to any gene: 1. The CDR3 extends over 15 amino acids. Germline assignment: CDR1 MGHRA and CDR2 YSYEKL. CDR3 in DNA: TGCGCCAGCAGCCAAGCGGGAGGGTACACCGGGGAGCTGTTTTTT. This sequence encodes CASSQAGGYTGELFF.

This clonotype occurred a few times. The chain joins TRBV18 to TRBJ2-3; D ambiguous. With 3 bases removed from V and 4 bases from J, the gap between germline ends came to 11 bases. CDR1 and CDR2 (germline): KGHSH, LQKENI. The CDR3 has 14 amino acids. CDR3 sequence (DNA): TGTGCCAGCTCACCTAAGTCAGACCCAGATACGCAGTATTTT. Its translation is CASSPKSDPDTQYF.

This clonotype was counted at least ten times. The chain has TRBV20-1 and TRBJ1-2; a possible D gene is TRBD1 (6 bases). CDR1 is DFQATT, CDR2 SNEGSKA, per germline (reference sequence). CDR3 length: 13 residues. Trimming removed 7 bases from V and 8 bases from J, with 20 bases in between. The CDR3 coding sequence is TGCAGTGTCGGAGACGGGGGGCTGGGAGGCTACACCTTC. Amino acid sequence: CSVGDGGLGGYTF.

This clonotype was seen a handful of times. The V call is TRBV12-3 or TRBV12-4, the J call TRBJ2-2; no clear D. The V end lost 6 bases, the J end lost 3 bases, and 11 bases lay between the germline ends. The CDR3 totals 14 residues. CDR3 DNA sequence: TGTGCCAGCAGCCCCCCAAGGGACACCGGGGAGCTGTTTTTT. Encoded protein: CASSPPRDTGELFF.

This clonotype occurred a few times. The V call is TRBV29-1, the J call TRBJ2-5; D call uncertain. CDR1 SQVTM and CDR2 ANQGSEA come from the germline V gene. Deletions cut 4 bases from V and 5 bases from J, with 17 bases between. There are 14 residues in the CDR3. CDR3 DNA: TGCAGCGTTGTCGCGTCGAACCTCAGGGAGACCCAGTACTTC. Translating it yields CSVVASNLRETQYF.

This chain links TRBV20-1 with TRBJ2-7; 8 bases match TRBD2. Germline V CDR1 and CDR2: DFQATT, SNEGSKA (reference sequence). The V gene end was trimmed by 7 bases and the J gene end by 3 bases; junction bases not matched to a gene: 17. CDR3 length: 16 amino acids. In nucleotides, the CDR3 is TGCAGTGTTACCCTTCCCGGGAGGGAGCGCGGCTACGAGCAGTACTTC. This codes for CSVTLPGRERGYEQYF.

V is TRBV4-3 and J is TRBJ1-6; tentative D call: TRBD1 (6 bases). Germline CDR1 and CDR2: LGHNA and YSLEER. The CDR3 has 17 amino acids. Deletions cut 0 bases from V and 4 bases from J, with 13 bases between. CDR3 coding DNA: TGCGCCAGCAGCCAAGATCCGGGGGCTAAGTATAATTCACCCCTCCACTTT. This sequence encodes CASSQDPGAKYNSPLHF.

This clonotype was counted at least ten times. The chain uses TRBV20-1 and TRBJ2-1; 7 bases line up with TRBD2. The CDR3 is made up of 13 amino acids. Losses at the gene ends were 3 bases for V and 6 bases for J; bases not matched to a gene: 5. Germline CDR1 is DFQATT and CDR2 is SNEGSKA (reference sequence). CDR3 bases: TGCAGTGCTAGGGGAGGGATGGGCAATGAGCAGTTCTTC. Translation gives CSARGGMGNEQFF.

This clonotype was counted many times. The rearrangement uses TRBV11-1 and TRBJ2-6, with D possibly being TRBD2 (6 bases). V was trimmed by 1 base and J by 3 bases, leaving 10 bases between them. The CDR3 contains 16 residues. CDR1 and CDR2 (germline): SGHAT, FQDESV (reference sequence). The CDR3 nucleotides read TGTGCCAGCAGCTTAGGACCGGGGGTTGGGGCCAACGTCCTGACTTTC. Translating it yields CASSLGPGVGANVLTF.

This clonotype was seen at least ten times. The rearrangement joins TRBV27 to TRBJ2-7; 9 bases agree with TRBD1. After removal of 4 bases from V and 3 bases from J, the junction contained 7 bases not matched to a gene. CDR1 MNHEY and CDR2 SMNVEV come from the germline V gene (reference sequence). This CDR3 is 15 amino acids long. The CDR3 DNA sequence: TGTGCCAGCAGTTCCCCAGGACAGGGGAACTACGAGCAGTACTTC. It encodes CASSSPGQGNYEQYF.

This clonotype was picked up many times. CDR3 amino acids: CASSFKGLNTEAFF. In DNA, the CDR3 is TGTGCCAGCAGTTTTAAGGGTTTGAACACTGAAGCTTTCTTT. The chain employs TRBV28 and TRBJ1-1; D uncertain. The ends were cut back, 3 bases at V and 0 bases at J, with 8 bases in the middle. From germline, CDR1 is MDHEN and CDR2 SYDVKM. There are 14 residues in the CDR3. The full variable domain, completed using reference TRBV28 and TRBJ1-1, is DVKVTQSSRYLVKRTGEKVFLECVQDMDHENMFWYRQDPGLGLRLIYFSYDVKMKEKGDIPEGYSVSREKKERFSLILESASTNQTSMYLCASSFKGLNTEAFFGQGTRLTVV.

The chain is built from TRBV20-1 and TRBJ2-5, with 10 bases lining up with TRBD1. The CDR3 is 15 amino acids. The V segment lost 3 bases and the J segment 5 bases; nucleotides outside the gene matches: 9. The germline V gene has CDR1 DFQATT and CDR2 SNEGSKA (reference sequence). The CDR3 region has the DNA TGCAGTGCTAGGGGCGGGACAGGGGACGTGGAGACCCAGTACTTC. Its protein product is CSARGGTGDVETQYF.

This clonotype occurred many times. The chain employs TRBV7-9 and TRBJ2-1; maybe TRBD1 (7 bases). Germline V gene sequence: CDR1 SEHNR, CDR2 FQNEAQ (reference sequence). CDR3 length: 14 amino acids. The V end was cut by 3 bases, the J end by 4 bases, with 10 bases between. The CDR3, as DNA: TGTGCCAGCAGCTTGGAGGGGGCGTACAATGAGCAGTTCTTC. This gives the protein CASSLEGAYNEQFF.

This clonotype has a count of ten or more. V and J are TRBV18 and TRBJ1-4; D perhaps matches TRBD1 (5 bases). CDR3 length equals 14 residues. V was trimmed by 3 bases and J by 8 bases, leaving 13 bases between them. Germline V gene data show CDR1 as KGHSH and CDR2 as LQKENI. The chain's CDR3 is CASSPRGVGEKLFF. The CDR3, as DNA: TGTGCCAGCTCACCGCGAGGGGTAGGAGAAAAACTGTTTTTT.

This clonotype was counted at least ten times. The CDR3 DNA is TGCGCCAGCAGCTTGGATCGGGAGGGCCTAACAGATACGCAGTATTTT. Translation gives CASSLDREGLTDTQYF. The chain carries TRBV5-1 and TRBJ2-3, with TRBD2 matching over 8 bases. The length of the CDR3 is 16 residues. J gave up 3 bases and V 0 bases, and 6 bases lay outside the gene matches. Germline V gene lookup returns CDR1 SGHRS and CDR2 YFSETQ.

There are a few counts of this clonotype. J is TRBJ2-5 and V is TRBV5-1, with D perhaps matching TRBD1 (6 bases). Germline V lookup: CDR1 SGHRS, CDR2 YFSETQ. The CDR3 spans 15 residues. The V gene lost 0 bases and the J gene lost 3 bases, with 12 bases spanning the gap. In nucleotides, the CDR3 is TGCGCCAGCAGCTTGGGTGACAGGATGGAAGAGACCCAGTACTTC. It translates to CASSLGDRMEETQYF. Combining the CDR3 with reference TRBV5-1 and TRBJ2-5 gives the whole variable domain KAGVTQTPRYLIKTRGQQVTLSCSPISGHRSVSWYQQTPGQGLQFLFEYFSETQRNKGNFPGRFSGRQFSNSRSEMNVSTLELGDSALYLCASSLGDRMEETQYFGPGTRLLVL.

There are many counts of this clonotype. The chain employs TRBV6-6 and TRBJ2-7; TRBD1 matches 11 bases. The CDR3 contains 17 residues. V lost 0 bases and J lost 2; bases outside the gene matches: 6. Germline-derived CDR1 and CDR2 are MNHNY and SVGAGI (reference sequence). CDR3 in amino acids: CASSYSGGTGGPYEQYF. CDR3 bases: TGTGCCAGCAGTTACTCTGGAGGGACAGGGGGGCCCTACGAGCAGTACTTC.

The CDR3 nucleotides are TGTGCCAGCAGTTACTCGCGTGGGGACTATGGCTACACCTTC. This codes for CASSYSRGDYGYTF. The rearrangement joins TRBV6-5 to TRBJ1-2, with unresolved D. The length of the CDR3 is 14 residues. The germline V gene encodes CDR1 MNHEY and CDR2 SVGAGI. Trimming removed 0 bases from V and 3 bases from J, with 8 bases in between.

This clonotype was detected ten times or more. This chain uses TRBV6-5 with TRBJ1-4, with 9 bases fitting TRBD1. Trimming took 4 bases from V and 3 from J; bases not matched to a gene: 6. There are 16 residues in the CDR3. Looked up from germline, CDR1 is MNHEY and CDR2 is SVGAGI. The CDR3 loop reads CASSSGGQGPNEKLFF. Written as DNA, the CDR3 is TGTGCCAGCAGTTCTGGAGGACAGGGGCCTAATGAAAAACTGTTTTTT.

This clonotype was seen a handful of times. V is TRBV6-2 or TRBV6-3 and J is TRBJ2-2; 7 nucleotides align to TRBD1. With 3 bases clipped from V and 4 bases from J, the junction kept 8 bases outside the gene matches. The CDR3 runs to 16 residues. The V gene's germline CDR1 is MNHEY and CDR2 SVGEGT. The CDR3 spells CASSYGPGGSTGELFF. The CDR3 coding sequence is TGTGCCAGCAGTTATGGCCCAGGGGGTAGCACCGGGGAGCTGTTTTTT.

V usage is TRBV7-3 and J usage is TRBJ2-5; D perhaps matches TRBD2 (5 bases). CDR3 length equals 13 residues. The V gene's germline CDR1 is SGHTA and CDR2 FQGTGA. V was trimmed by 1 base and J by 5 bases, leaving 8 bases between them. CDR3 amino acids: CASSLIGGETQYF. As DNA, the CDR3 is TGTGCCAGCAGCTTAATAGGCGGGGAGACCCAGTACTTC. Drawing the rest from reference TRBV7-3 and TRBJ2-5, the complete variable domain is GAGVSQTPSNKVTEKGKYVELRCDPISGHTALYWYRQSLGQGPEFLIYFQGTGAADDSGLPNDRFFAVRPEGSVSTLKIQRTERGDSAVYLCASSLIGGETQYFGPGTRLLVL.

This clonotype was seen many times. The V gene is TRBV2, the J gene TRBJ2-2; no reliable D call. CDR1 is SNHLY and CDR2 is FYNNEI in the germline V gene. V was trimmed by 0 bases and J by 3 bases, leaving 14 bases between them. The CDR3 sequence is 17 residues long. Here the CDR3 reads CASSEAKRARDTGELFF. The CDR3 DNA sequence: TGTGCCAGCAGTGAAGCTAAACGGGCTAGGGACACCGGGGAGCTGTTTTTT.

This clonotype was recorded many times. The V gene is TRBV11-2, the J gene TRBJ1-1, with TRBD1 matching 8 bases. CDR3 length: 15 residues. With 2 bases clipped from V and 4 bases from J, the junction kept 6 bases outside the gene matches. Germline-derived CDR1 and CDR2 are SGHAT and FQNNGV. CDR3 sequence reads: CASSLQGAFVTEAFF. In DNA, the CDR3 is TGTGCCAGCAGCTTACAGGGGGCCTTCGTCACTGAAGCTTTCTTT.

This chain uses TRBV10-3 with TRBJ2-7; TRBD1 agrees at 8 bases. V lost 4 bases and J lost 0; bases outside the gene matches: 8. The CDR3 has 16 residues. CDR1 and CDR2 from the germline V gene are ENHRY and SYGVKD. The CDR3 sequence: CAISATAGTGSYEQYF. DNA of the CDR3: TGTGCCATCAGTGCCACCGCCGGGACAGGCTCCTACGAGCAGTACTTC.

This clonotype was detected only a few times. The chain employs TRBV15 and TRBJ2-4; a weak D match, TRBD2 (6 bases). The CDR3 loop spans 13 amino acids. Trimming took off 3 bases at V and 6 bases at J, with 9 bases between the two ends. Germline CDR1 and CDR2: LNHNV and YYDKDF (reference sequence). The CDR3 coding sequence is TGTGCCACCAGCAGCCTAGCGCTAAACATTCAGTACTTC. Protein product: CATSSLALNIQYF.

This clonotype was seen a few times. The chain couples TRBV7-2 to TRBJ2-7; possibly TRBD2 for D (6 bases). Germline assignment: CDR1 SGHTA and CDR2 FQGNSA. The CDR3 runs to 16 residues. The V gene lost 5 bases and the J gene lost 3 bases, with 20 bases spanning the gap. In DNA, the CDR3 is TGTGCCAGCAGCCCCCGACTAGGACGGGCTCTCTACGAGCAGTACTTC. It codes for CASSPRLGRALYEQYF.

A few counts support this clonotype. This sequence joins TRBV10-3 and TRBJ2-1, with D uncertain. This CDR3 comprises 13 residues. Trimming cost V 10 bases and J 5 bases, with 15 bases left between them. Germline CDR1 reads ENHRY; CDR2 reads SYGVKD. CDR3 amino acids: CASYSGTNNEQFF. The CDR3 DNA reads as TGTGCCAGCTACTCAGGTACCAACAATGAGCAGTTCTTC.